This entry features one T cell receptor (beta chain) sequence. Its antigen is not known. The sample is drawn from a study of T cell responses to AZD1222 COVID-19 vaccine. The CDR3 has 14 amino acids. CDR1 is MDHEN, CDR2 SYDVKM, per germline. Deletions cut 5 bases from V and 2 bases from J, with 10 bases between. Assay used: immunoSEQ multiplex PCR; TCRdb lists only in-frame clones, some missing. The sample yields over 120,000 clones, approximately 93% seen once. Study findings and constraints: Just six or seven AZD1222 recipients tested seropositive at baseline. The donor cohort was predominantly white British with a female majority, and clonal diversity may have been underestimated. CD4 TCRs linked to vaccination spanned spike, dominating at 160-218 and 743-854. Among spike-specific TCRs, nearly half reportedly target unmutated variant regions.

The sample in question was peripheral blood, obtained after recovery from COVID-19. The source is an adult who had recovered from COVID-19. V gene TRBV28 combines with J gene TRBJ1-3, with a weak D call TRBD1 (5 bases). CDR3 region: CASSPAGAGNTIYF. In DNA, the CDR3 is TGTGCCAGCAGTCCTGCGGGGGCTGGAAACACCATATATTTT.